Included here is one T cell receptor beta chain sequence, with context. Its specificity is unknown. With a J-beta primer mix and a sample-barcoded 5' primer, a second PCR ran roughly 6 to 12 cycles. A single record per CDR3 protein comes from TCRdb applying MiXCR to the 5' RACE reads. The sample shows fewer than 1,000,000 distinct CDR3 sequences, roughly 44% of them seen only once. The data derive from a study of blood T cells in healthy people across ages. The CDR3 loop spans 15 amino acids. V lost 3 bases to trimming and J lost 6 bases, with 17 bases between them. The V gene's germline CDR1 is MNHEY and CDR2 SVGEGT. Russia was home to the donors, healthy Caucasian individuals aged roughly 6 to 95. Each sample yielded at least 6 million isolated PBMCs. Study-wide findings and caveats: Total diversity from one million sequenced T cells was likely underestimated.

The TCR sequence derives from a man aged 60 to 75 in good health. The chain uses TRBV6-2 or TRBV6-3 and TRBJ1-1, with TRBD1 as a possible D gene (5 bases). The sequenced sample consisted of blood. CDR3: CASSYTLGAASEAFF. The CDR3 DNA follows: TGTGCCAGCAGTTATACCCTCGGGGCAGCTTCTGAAGCTTTCTTT.